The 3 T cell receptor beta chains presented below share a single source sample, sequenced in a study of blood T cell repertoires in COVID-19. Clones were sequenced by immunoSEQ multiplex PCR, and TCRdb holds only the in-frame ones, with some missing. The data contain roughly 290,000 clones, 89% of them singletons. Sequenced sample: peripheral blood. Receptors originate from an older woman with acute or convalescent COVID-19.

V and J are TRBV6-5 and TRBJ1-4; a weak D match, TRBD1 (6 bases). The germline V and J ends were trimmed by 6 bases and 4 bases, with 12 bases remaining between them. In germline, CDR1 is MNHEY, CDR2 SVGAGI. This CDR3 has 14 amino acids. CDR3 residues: CASRPGHLNEKLFF. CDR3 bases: TGTGCCAGCAGGCCGGGACACCTTAATGAAAAACTGTTTTTT.

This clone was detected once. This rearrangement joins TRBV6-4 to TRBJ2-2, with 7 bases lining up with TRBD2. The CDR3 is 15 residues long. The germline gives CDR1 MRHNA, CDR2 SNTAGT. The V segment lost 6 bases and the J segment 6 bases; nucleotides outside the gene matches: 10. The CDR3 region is CASRMDGRGAGELFF. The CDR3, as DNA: TGTGCCAGCAGAATGGACGGTCGGGGGGCCGGGGAGCTGTTTTTT.

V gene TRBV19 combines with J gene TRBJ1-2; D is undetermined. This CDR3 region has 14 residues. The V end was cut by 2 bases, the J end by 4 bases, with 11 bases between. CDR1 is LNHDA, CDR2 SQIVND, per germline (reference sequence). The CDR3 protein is CASSITAGGYGYTF. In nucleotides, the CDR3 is TGTGCCAGTAGTATAACCGCGGGAGGCTATGGCTACACCTTC.